This note documents a single TCR beta chain sequence. The target antigen is unknown. The data were taken from a study of T cell responses to AZD1222 COVID-19 vaccine. Regarding the study as a whole: Just a handful of people given AZD1222 tested seropositive at baseline. Dominant CD4 TCR responses targeted spike regions 160-218 and 743-854.

Sequencing was performed with immunoSEQ multiplex PCR; in TCRdb, only in-frame clones are kept and a portion is missing. The table includes tens of thousands of clones, about 78% detected once. This TCR derives from an adult in good health. The source material was peripheral blood, sampled on day 0 of AZD1222 vaccination.

The CDR3 protein is CARHEPGSPYEQYF. DNA of the CDR3: TGTGCCAGGCACGAGCCCGGATCCCCCTACGAGCAGTACTTC. The gene calls are TRBV2 and TRBJ2-7; no clear D. The length of the CDR3 is 14 residues. The ends were cut back, 9 bases at V and 2 bases at J, with 17 bases in the middle. In germline, CDR1 is SNHLY, CDR2 FYNNEI.